This entry lists 13 T cell receptor beta chains sequenced from one sample in a study of glioma-infiltrating T cells after dendritic cell vaccination. Described time point: after dendritic cell vaccination, including at tumor progression/relapse. Profiled with immunoSEQ multiplex PCR; TCRdb holds only in-frame clones, not every one. The sample yields approximately 85,000 clones, 85% seen once. Sample: blood, taken after dendritic cell vaccination. The receptors stem from a human donor with glioblastoma.

In this sample, this clone turned up once. This chain uses TRBV5-5 with TRBJ2-6; no definite D call. The CDR3 extends over 16 amino acids. In germline, CDR1 is SGHKS, CDR2 YYEKEE (reference sequence). V lost 0 bases to trimming and J lost 0 bases, with 7 bases between them. CDR3 in DNA: TGTGCCAGCAGCTTGGAAGCAAACTCTGGGGCCAACGTCCTGACTTTC. Protein: CASSLEANSGANVLTF.

The chain couples TRBV7-3 to TRBJ2-1, with TRBD2 matching over 10 bases. V trimming: 5 bases; J trimming: 7 bases; junction bases outside the gene matches: 11. Germline CDR1 is SGHTA and CDR2 is FQGTGA. The CDR3 is 16 residues long. CDR3 loop: CASSPQKGLALNEQFF. CDR3 DNA: TGTGCCAGCAGCCCCCAAAAGGGACTAGCGCTAAATGAGCAGTTCTTC.

The V and J genes are TRBV15 and TRBJ2-1; 7 nucleotides line up with TRBD2. The CDR3 covers 15 residues. V shed 6 bases and J 3 bases; nucleotides not matched to a gene: 8. Germline CDR1 reads LNHNV; CDR2 reads YYDKDF (reference sequence). CDR3 loop: CATSPPGTNYNEQFF. Written as DNA, the CDR3 is TGTGCCACCAGTCCGCCTGGGACTAACTACAATGAGCAGTTCTTC.

This clone was found once. The chain recombines TRBV5-1 with TRBJ2-1, with D possibly TRBD2 on 6 matching bases. The CDR3 covers 14 residues. From germline, CDR1 is SGHRS and CDR2 YFSETQ. V shed 1 base and J shed 9 bases, with 14 bases lying between them. The CDR3 protein is CASSLPLTSVEQFF. In nucleotides, the CDR3 is TGCGCCAGCAGCTTGCCCCTGACTAGTGTTGAGCAGTTCTTC.

This clone was detected only once. The rearrangement joins TRBV6-5 to TRBJ2-7; D call uncertain. This CDR3 has 15 residues. V dropped 0 bases and J dropped 2 bases, with 11 bases sitting between them. Per germline, CDR1 MNHEY and CDR2 SVGAGI. CDR3 DNA: TGTGCCAGCAGTTACTCGTTGCGGAGAACCTACGAGCAGTACTTC. It encodes CASSYSLRRTYEQYF.

In nucleotides, the CDR3 is TGTGCCAGCAGTCGTCCAGAGAACACTGAAGCTTTCTTT. This sequence encodes CASSRPENTEAFF. The chain links TRBV7-9 to TRBJ1-1; no clear D. Germline V lookup: CDR1 SEHNR, CDR2 FQNEAQ (reference sequence). Between the trimmed V and J ends, which lost 6 bases and 1 base, there was a span of 9 bases. The CDR3 has 13 amino acids.

This clone was counted a single time. The chain carries TRBV5-4 and TRBJ2-1, with 10 bases that match TRBD2. V was pared by 0 bases and J by 5 bases, with 17 bases of the junction left unmatched. The length of the CDR3 is 20 residues. CDR1 and CDR2 (germline): SGHNT, YYREEE (reference sequence). Written as DNA, the CDR3 is TGTGCCAGCAGCTTGGCTCTGGGGAGCGGGGGGGGCCGGGGGGACAATGAGCAGTTCTTC. Its protein is CASSLALGSGGGRGDNEQFF.

The chain carries TRBV6-1 and TRBJ2-5, with 10 nucleotides matching TRBD2. The ends lost 5 bases at V and 5 bases at J; junction bases unmatched: 8. The CDR3 consists of 15 residues. The germline CDR1 and CDR2 sequences are MNHNS and SASEGT. The DNA of the CDR3 is TGTGCCAGCAGTCAGGATAGCGGGAGGAGGGAGACCCAGTACTTC. It translates to CASSQDSGRRETQYF.

The chain links TRBV5-1 to TRBJ2-7, with 13 bases aligning to TRBD2. The V gene's germline CDR1 is SGHRS and CDR2 YFSETQ. The length of the CDR3 is 16 residues. The V and J ends lost 3 bases and 2 bases, in that order; junction bases with no gene match: 5. CDR3 loop: CASSWTLAGGAYEQYF. For the CDR3, the DNA is TGCGCCAGCAGCTGGACACTAGCGGGAGGGGCCTACGAGCAGTACTTC.

This clone came up once. This chain uses TRBV30 with TRBJ2-7, with TRBD1 matching 7 bases. Losses at the gene ends were 7 bases for V and 1 base for J; bases not matched to a gene: 10. The CDR3 has 14 amino acids. Germline V gene data show CDR1 as GTSNPN and CDR2 as SVGIG (reference sequence). The CDR3 DNA is TGTGCCTTTTATCGGGACAGCCATTCCTACGAGCAGTACTTC. Amino acid sequence: CAFYRDSHSYEQYF.

The rearrangement uses TRBV28 and TRBJ1-2, with D perhaps TRBD1 (5 bases). This CDR3 contains 10 residues. Per the germline V gene, CDR1 is MDHEN and CDR2 is SYDVKM. The CDR3 bases are TGTGGGACAATAAACTATGGCTACACCTTC. It codes for CGTINYGYTF.

The V and J genes are TRBV7-3 and TRBJ1-1, with 7 bases matching TRBD1. This CDR3 has 14 residues. Germline lookup yields CDR1 SGHTA and CDR2 FQGTGA. The trim removed 3 bases at V and 1 base at J, leaving 2 bases unmatched. CDR3 DNA sequence: TGTGCCAGCAGCTTGGGACAGTGGAACACTGAAGCTTTCTTT. The encoded protein is CASSLGQWNTEAFF.

This chain uses TRBV14 with TRBJ2-7, with 7 bases that match TRBD1. V shed 5 bases, J shed 1 base, and the junction held 8 bases outside the gene matches. This CDR3 region has 15 residues. Germline loops: CDR1 SGHDN, CDR2 FVKESK. The CDR3 is CASSRQGSVSYEQYF. For the CDR3, the DNA is TGTGCCAGCAGCAGACAGGGCAGTGTTTCCTACGAGCAGTACTTC.